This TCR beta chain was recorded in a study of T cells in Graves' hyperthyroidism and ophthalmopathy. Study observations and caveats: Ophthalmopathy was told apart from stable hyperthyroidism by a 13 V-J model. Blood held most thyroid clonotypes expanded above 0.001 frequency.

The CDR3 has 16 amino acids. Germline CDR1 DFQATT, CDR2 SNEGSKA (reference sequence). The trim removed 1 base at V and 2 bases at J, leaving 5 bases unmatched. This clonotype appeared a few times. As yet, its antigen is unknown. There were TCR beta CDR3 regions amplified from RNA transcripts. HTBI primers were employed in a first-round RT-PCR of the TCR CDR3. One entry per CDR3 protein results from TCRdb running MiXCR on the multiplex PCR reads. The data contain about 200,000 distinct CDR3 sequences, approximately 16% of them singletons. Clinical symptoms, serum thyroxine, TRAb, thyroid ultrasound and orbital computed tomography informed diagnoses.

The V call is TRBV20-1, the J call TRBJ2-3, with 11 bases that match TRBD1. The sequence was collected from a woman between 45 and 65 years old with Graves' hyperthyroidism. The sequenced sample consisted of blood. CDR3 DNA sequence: TGCAGTGCTAGAGCCGGGGACAGGGGGAACACAGATACGCAGTATTTT. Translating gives CSARAGDRGNTDTQYF.